The 2 T cell receptor beta chains listed next were all sequenced from one sample in a study of cytomegalovirus exposure and HLA in healthy donors. The data were produced by immunoSEQ multiplex PCR, yet TCRdb's version contains in-frame clones alone and is incomplete. The sample has about 140,000 clones, just under 85% seen once; the top ten hold 25% to 30%. Sequenced sample: PBMCs. These receptors all come from a man aged 25 to 40 in good health and CMV-seropositive.

The rearrangement uses TRBV5-6 and TRBJ2-2; possible D gene TRBD1, 6 bases. The CDR3 has 16 residues. Trimming shortened V by 2 bases and J by 4 bases, and 15 bases separated the two germline ends. The V gene's germline CDR1 is SGHDT and CDR2 YYEEEE. DNA for the CDR3: TGTGCCAGCAGCTTCAGGGGCCTAAAGGGCACCGGGGAGCTGTTTTTT. Its translation is CASSFRGLKGTGELFF.

The V call is TRBV4-1, the J call TRBJ2-5, with 12 nucleotides matching TRBD2. V was pared by 0 bases and J by 5 bases, with 4 bases of the junction left unmatched. Germline V CDR1 and CDR2: MGHRA, YSYEKL. CDR3 length equals 16 residues. The CDR3 loop is CASSQEASGGAETQYF. CDR3 nucleotides: TGCGCCAGCAGCCAAGAGGCTAGCGGGGGGGCGGAGACCCAGTACTTC.